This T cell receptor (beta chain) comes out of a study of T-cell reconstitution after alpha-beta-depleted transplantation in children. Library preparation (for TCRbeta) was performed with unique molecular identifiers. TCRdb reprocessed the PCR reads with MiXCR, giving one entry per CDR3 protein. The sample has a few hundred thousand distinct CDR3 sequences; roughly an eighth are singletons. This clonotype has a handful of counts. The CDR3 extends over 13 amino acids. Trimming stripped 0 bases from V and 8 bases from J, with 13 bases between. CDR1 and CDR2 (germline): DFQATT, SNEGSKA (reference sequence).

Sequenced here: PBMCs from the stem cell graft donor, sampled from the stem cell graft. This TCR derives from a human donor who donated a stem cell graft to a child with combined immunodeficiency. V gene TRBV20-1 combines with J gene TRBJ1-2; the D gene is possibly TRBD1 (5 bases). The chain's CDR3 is CSARDRQGVGYTF. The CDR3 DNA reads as TGCAGTGCTAGAGATAGGCAGGGTGTGGGCTACACCTTC.